Below, 6 T cell receptor beta chains from the same sample are listed, as sequenced in a study of response to subunit inactivated influenza vaccine. TCRdb redid the calling of the RT-PCR reads with MiXCR, one entry per CDR3 protein. The sample lists 500,000 to 600,000 distinct CDR3 sequences, about 11% occurring once. The sample was also reused in another study, on T cells expressing NK-cell markers. From that paper: For TCR beta, cDNA was produced by 5'RACE template switching with UMIs.

The sequences come from PBMCs from blood, collected on the day of vaccination. The origin of the receptors is a man between 50 and 59 years old who received an inactivated influenza vaccine.

This clonotype was found many times. The chain is built from TRBV7-2 and TRBJ1-5; no reliable D call. V lost 4 bases and J 4 bases, leaving 11 bases between the germline ends. This CDR3 region has 14 residues. Germline CDR1 is SGHTA and CDR2 is FQGNSA. Here the CDR3 reads CASSSTLLNQPQHF. The CDR3, as DNA: TGTGCCAGCAGCTCCACCCTCCTGAATCAGCCCCAGCATTTT.

This clonotype was seen more than once but under ten times. V is TRBV12-3 or TRBV12-4 and J is TRBJ2-3; TRBD2 matches at 12 bases. The CDR3 extends over 17 amino acids. The V gene end was trimmed by 5 bases and the J gene end by 5 bases; junction bases not matched to a gene: 11. Written as DNA, the CDR3 is TGTGCCAGCAGTCCCCGGACTAGCGGGGCGCGGGGAGATACGCAGTATTTT. Protein: CASSPRTSGARGDTQYF.

J is TRBJ1-2 and V is TRBV20-1; perhaps TRBD1 as D (6 bases). The CDR3 runs 13 residues. Trimming removed 6 bases at V and 0 bases at J, with 11 bases between. CDR1 and CDR2 (germline): DFQATT, SNEGSKA (reference sequence). The CDR3 DNA reads TGCAGTGCCAACAGGGTGTCTAACTATGGCTACACCTTC. Its protein product is CSANRVSNYGYTF.

This clonotype turned up a few times. The chain has TRBV6-2 or TRBV6-3 and TRBJ1-5; 7 nucleotides match TRBD1. J lost 2 bases, V lost 6 bases, and 7 bases had no gene match. CDR1 MNHEY and CDR2 SVGEGT come from the germline V gene. The CDR3 contains 15 residues. CDR3: CASRGQGGGNQPQHF. The CDR3 region has the DNA TGTGCCAGCAGGGGTCAGGGGGGCGGCAATCAGCCCCAGCATTTT.

This clonotype appeared a few times. This sequence joins TRBV6-1 and TRBJ2-3, with 10 bases that match TRBD2. This CDR3 comprises 16 residues. Per germline, CDR1 MNHNS and CDR2 SASEGT. J lost 1 base, V lost 5 bases, and 6 bases had no gene match. CDR3: CASSRGGLARTDTQYF. The CDR3 nucleotides read TGTGCCAGCAGTAGAGGGGGACTAGCGCGCACAGATACGCAGTATTTT.

J is TRBJ2-1 and V is TRBV20-1; 8 positions agree with TRBD2. CDR1 is DFQATT and CDR2 is SNEGSKA in the germline V gene (reference sequence). V lost 2 bases to trimming and J lost 7 bases; unmatched junction nucleotides: 1. The CDR3 length is 12 residues. CDR3 in amino acids: CSARKRGNEQFF. In DNA, the CDR3 is TGCAGTGCTAGAAAGCGGGGGAATGAGCAGTTCTTC.